The entry that follows covers one T cell receptor beta chain sequence. What it binds is not known. Data came from immunoSEQ multiplex PCR; TCRdb stores just in-frame clones and leaves some out. Of about 160,000 clones in the sample, roughly 90% are singletons; the top ten hold 4% to 5.5%. This sample is drawn from a study of T cell responses to AZD1222 COVID-19 vaccine. Overall study results and limits: Targeting of unmutated variant regions was reportedly seen in nearly half of spike-specific TCRs. An increase in Spike-specific TCR breadth and depth was observed after two AZD1222 doses. The sample set comprised mostly white British donors with more females, and clonal diversity was possibly underestimated.

After removal of 3 bases from V and 7 bases from J, the junction contained 5 bases not matched to a gene. CDR3 size: 14 residues. CDR1 is MNHNS and CDR2 is SASEGT in the germline V gene. Sequenced material: peripheral blood, taken 28 days after the second AZD1222 dose. This TCR was sampled from an adult who received the AZD1222 COVID-19 vaccine. The chain employs TRBV6-1 and TRBJ1-3; 8 nucleotides line up with TRBD1. The CDR3 region has the DNA TGTGCCAGCAGTGACCGGGACAGGCTGAACACCATATATTTT. It specifies CASSDRDRLNTIYF.